This T cell receptor beta chain comes out of a study of chemoradiotherapy in HPV16-positive cancers. The CDR3 spans 11 residues. Germline assignment: CDR1 DFQATT and CDR2 SNEGSKA (reference sequence). V lost 4 bases and J 4 bases, leaving 7 bases between the germline ends. For this clone: Its antigen is undetermined.

Study findings and constraints: For HPV16-positive patients, expanding HPV-responsive T cells associated with longer recurrence-free survival.

Measured with immunoSEQ multiplex PCR; TCRdb has only the in-frame clones, and not every one. The sample contains fewer than 10,000 clones, approximately 70% of which appear only once. The sample in question was tumor tissue, obtained from a patient who underwent chemoradiotherapy. The receptor comes from a human donor with HPV-associated anogenital cancer. The rearrangement links TRBV20-1 to TRBJ1-2; D is undetermined. CDR3 nucleotide sequence: TGCAGTGCTACCCCGGGCTATGGCTACACCTTC. Translated: CSATPGYGYTF.